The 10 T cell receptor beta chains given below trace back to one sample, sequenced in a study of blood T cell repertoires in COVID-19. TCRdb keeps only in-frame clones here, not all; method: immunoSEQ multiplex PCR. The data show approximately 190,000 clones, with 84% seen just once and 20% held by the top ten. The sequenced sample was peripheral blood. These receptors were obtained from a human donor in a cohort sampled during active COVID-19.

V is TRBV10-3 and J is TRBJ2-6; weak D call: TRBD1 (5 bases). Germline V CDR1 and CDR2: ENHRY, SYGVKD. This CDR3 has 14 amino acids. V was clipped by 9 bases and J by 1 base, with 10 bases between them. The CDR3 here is CAMSRESGANVLTF. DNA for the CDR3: TGTGCCATGTCCAGGGAATCTGGGGCCAACGTCCTGACTTTC.

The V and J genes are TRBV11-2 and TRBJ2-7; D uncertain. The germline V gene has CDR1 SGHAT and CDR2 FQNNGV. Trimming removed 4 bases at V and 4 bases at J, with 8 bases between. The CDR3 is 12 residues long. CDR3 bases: TGTGCCAGCAGCTCTGTTGTATACGAGCAGTACTTC. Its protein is CASSSVVYEQYF.

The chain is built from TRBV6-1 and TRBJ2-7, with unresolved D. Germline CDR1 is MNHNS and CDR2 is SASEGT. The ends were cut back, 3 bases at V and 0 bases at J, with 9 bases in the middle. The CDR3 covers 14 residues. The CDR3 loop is CASSDRTLSYEQYF. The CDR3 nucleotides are TGTGCCAGCAGTGACAGAACGCTCTCCTACGAGCAGTACTTC.

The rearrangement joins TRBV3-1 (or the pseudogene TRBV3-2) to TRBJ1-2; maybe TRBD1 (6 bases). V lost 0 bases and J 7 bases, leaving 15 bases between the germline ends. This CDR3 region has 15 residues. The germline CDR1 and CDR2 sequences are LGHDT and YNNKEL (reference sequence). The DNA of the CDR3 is TGTGCCAGCAGCCAAGATCTTGGCAGGGGATCTGGCTACACCTTC. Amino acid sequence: CASSQDLGRGSGYTF.

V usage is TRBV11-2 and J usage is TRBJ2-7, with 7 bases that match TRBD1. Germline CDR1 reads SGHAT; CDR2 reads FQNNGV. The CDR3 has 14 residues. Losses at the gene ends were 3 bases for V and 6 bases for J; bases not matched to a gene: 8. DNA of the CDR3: TGTGCCAGCAGCTTCGACAGGGTTGTGGCCGAGCAGTACGTC. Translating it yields CASSFDRVVAEQYV.

The DNA of the CDR3 is TGCAGCACAGGGGACCGTGGATCGCCTAATGAAAAACTGTTTTTT. Translating it yields CSTGDRGSPNEKLFF. The chain combines TRBV29-1 with TRBJ1-4; 7 bases are a match to TRBD1. This CDR3 spans 15 amino acids. The V segment lost 8 bases and the J segment 3 bases; nucleotides outside the gene matches: 12. Germline-derived CDR1 and CDR2 are SQVTM and ANQGSEA.

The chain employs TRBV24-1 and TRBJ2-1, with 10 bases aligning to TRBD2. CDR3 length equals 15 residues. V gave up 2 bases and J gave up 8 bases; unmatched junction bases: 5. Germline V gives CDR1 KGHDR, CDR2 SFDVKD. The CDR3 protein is CATSDSSGSLHEQFF. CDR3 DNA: TGTGCCACCAGTGATTCTAGCGGGAGTTTGCATGAGCAGTTCTTC.

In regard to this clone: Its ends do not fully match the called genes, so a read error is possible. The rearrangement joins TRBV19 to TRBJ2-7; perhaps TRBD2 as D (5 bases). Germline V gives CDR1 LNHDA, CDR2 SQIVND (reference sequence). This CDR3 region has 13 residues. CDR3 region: CASSISTSGDPSF. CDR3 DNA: TGTGCCAGTAGTATAAGCACGAGCGGAGACCCAAGTTTC.

CDR3 DNA sequence: TGTGCCAGTAGCTCGCCCTCGGGGTCTTTGGGAAAACTGTTTTTT. Its translation: CASSSPSGSLGKLFF. This rearrangement joins TRBV19 to TRBJ1-4, with D unresolved. The CDR3 spans 15 residues. The V end lost 6 bases, the J end lost 10 bases, and 21 bases lay between the germline ends. Germline V lookup: CDR1 LNHDA, CDR2 SQIVND (reference sequence). The variable domain in full, completed from reference TRBV19 and TRBJ1-4, reads DGGITQSPKYLFRKEGQNVTLSCEQNLNHDAMYWYRQDPGQGLRLIYYSQIVNDFQKGDIAEGYSVSREKKESFPLTVTSAQKNPTAFYLCASSSPSGSLGKLFFGSGTQLSVL.

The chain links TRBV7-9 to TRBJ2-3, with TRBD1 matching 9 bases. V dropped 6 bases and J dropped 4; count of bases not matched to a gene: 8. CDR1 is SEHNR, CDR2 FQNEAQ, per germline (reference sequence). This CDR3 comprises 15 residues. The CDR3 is CASSPGTGTPDTQYF. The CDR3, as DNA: TGTGCCAGCAGTCCGGGGACAGGGACGCCAGATACGCAGTATTTT.